The 12 T cell receptor beta chains given below trace back to one sample, sequenced in a study of cytomegalovirus exposure and HLA in healthy donors. A multiplex PCR was run with 60 Vbeta primers and 13 Jbeta primers. Sequenced by immunoSEQ multiplex PCR; TCRdb stores in-frame clones only, minus some. This table has 200,000 to 250,000 clones, around 89% appearing once. The sequencing sample was made of PBMCs. The receptor set was obtained from a woman aged 18-30 years in good health and CMV-seronegative.

The gene calls are TRBV6-6 and TRBJ1-2; 9 positions agree with TRBD1. The CDR3 contains 16 residues. CDR1 and CDR2 (germline): MNHNY, SVGAGI (reference sequence). The J segment lost 3 bases and the V segment lost 0 bases, leaving 5 bases of the junction unmatched. The CDR3: CASSYSTGGEHYGYTF. The DNA for the CDR3 is TGTGCCAGCAGTTACTCCACAGGGGGCGAACACTATGGCTACACCTTC.

V gene TRBV21-1 combines with J gene TRBJ2-3; the table's D call, TRBD2, has no DNA check behind it. TRBV21-1 is given as a pseudogene. This CDR3 spans 17 amino acids. The CDR3 loop reads CASRIFRSGGYTDTQYF. The CDR3 DNA sequence: TGTGCCAGCAGAATATTCCGCAGCGGGGGGTACACAGATACGCAGTATTTT.

This clone came up once. The rearrangement links TRBV7-6 to TRBJ1-1; 9 nucleotides align to TRBD1. Germline V gene lookup returns CDR1 SGHVS and CDR2 FNYEAQ. Trimming took 3 bases from V and 6 from J; bases not matched to a gene: 11. The CDR3 has 16 residues. The DNA of the CDR3 is TGTGCCAGCAGCTTCCAGTACGGGACAGGGCGATCTGAAGCTTTCTTT. This codes for CASSFQYGTGRSEAFF.

The chain is built from TRBV7-2 and TRBJ1-5; 7 bases fit TRBD1. Germline V gene sequence: CDR1 SGHTA, CDR2 FQGNSA. The CDR3 spans 13 residues. With V trimmed by 3 bases and J by 4 bases, 0 bases remained unmatched. The CDR3 spells CASSLTGNQPQHF. The CDR3 nucleotides are TGTGCCAGCAGCTTGACAGGGAATCAGCCCCAGCATTTT.

The chain is built from TRBV11-2 and TRBJ2-7, with D perhaps matching TRBD2 (6 bases). CDR1 and CDR2 (germline): SGHAT, FQNNGV. CDR3 length: 13 residues. Trimming cost V 6 bases and J 4 bases, with 13 bases left between them. The CDR3 spells CASSLRAGYEQYF. CDR3 nucleotides: TGTGCCAGCAGTCTCAGGGCGGGGTACGAGCAGTACTTC.

V is TRBV6-5 and J is TRBJ1-1, with TRBD1 identical over 8 bases. The CDR3 sequence is 14 residues long. J lost 7 bases, V lost 2 bases, and 6 bases had no gene match. CDR1 is MNHEY, CDR2 SVGAGI, per germline. In nucleotides, the CDR3 is TGTGCCAGCAGTTACCGGGGACAGGAAGGTGAAGCTTTCTTT. As protein: CASSYRGQEGEAFF.

This clone was detected a few times. V and J are TRBV27 and TRBJ1-1; D perhaps matches TRBD1 (6 bases). The V gene's germline CDR1 is MNHEY and CDR2 SMNVEV (reference sequence). The CDR3 loop spans 15 amino acids. V was trimmed by 6 bases and J by 0 bases, leaving 14 bases between them. CDR3 region: CASSRKGVLNTEAFF. DNA for the CDR3: TGTGCCAGCAGCCGCAAGGGGGTCCTGAACACTGAAGCTTTCTTT.

V gene TRBV9 combines with J gene TRBJ1-1; D might be TRBD1 (6 bases). CDR3 length: 13 amino acids. The V end lost 3 bases, the J end lost 2 bases, and 8 bases lay between the germline ends. Germline CDR1 and CDR2: SGDLS and YYNGEE. For the CDR3, the DNA is TGTGCCAGCAGCGCAGGGGTAAACACTGAAGCTTTCTTT. Encoded protein: CASSAGVNTEAFF.

In its sample, this clone was seen a few times. The chain carries TRBV6-5 and TRBJ1-1; 9 bases agree with TRBD1. This CDR3 spans 14 amino acids. Per germline, CDR1 MNHEY and CDR2 SVGAGI. Trimming cost V 8 bases and J 1 base; bases outside gene matches: 5. CDR3 in amino acids: CASRRTGANTEAFF. Here the CDR3 DNA reads TGTGCCAGCCGCCGGACAGGGGCGAACACTGAAGCTTTCTTT.

CDR3 coding DNA: TGCGCCAGCAGCCAAGAACTCTCTGGGGCCAACGTCCTGACTTTC. Translating gives CASSQELSGANVLTF. The chain uses TRBV4-3 and TRBJ2-6; D is uncertain. CDR3 length equals 15 residues. CDR1 and CDR2 from the germline V gene are LGHNA and YSLEER. The V and J ends lost 0 bases and 0 bases respectively, with 3 bases between them.

As to this clone: Other DNA sequences in the sample encode the same CDR3. This chain connects TRBV4-3 to TRBJ2-1; D gene uncertain. The CDR3 extends over 12 amino acids. Trimming cost V 1 base and J 7 bases, with 5 bases left between them. Germline CDR1 and CDR2: LGHNA and YSLEER. CDR3 coding DNA: TGCGCCAGCAGCCAAGCTAGTAATGAGCAGTTCTTC. Amino acids: CASSQASNEQFF.

This chain links TRBV6-6 with TRBJ2-7; TRBD1 aligns across 7 bases. The CDR3 has 16 amino acids. Per germline, CDR1 MNHNY and CDR2 SVGAGI (reference sequence). V was clipped by 2 bases and J by 3 bases; unmatched bases: 10. The CDR3 DNA reads TGTGCCAGCAGTTACCGCCAGGGGGAAACCTACTACGAGCAGTACTTC. Protein product: CASSYRQGETYYEQYF.